The 11 T cell receptor beta chains reported below all come from one sample, sequenced in a study of OX40 agonist ivuxolimab in advanced cancers. Assay: immunoSEQ multiplex PCR; the TCRdb copy retains only in-frame clones and omits some. Here the sample spans roughly 19,000 clones, approximately 70% being singletons. The material was CD4+ or CD8+ T cells sorted from blood, obtained in a trial of the OX40 agonist ivuxolimab. These receptors came from an adult with an advanced solid tumor such as melanoma, head and neck, liver or kidney cancer.

A few counts support this clone. The J gene is TRBJ1-2, the V gene TRBV10-3; possibly TRBD1 for D (5 bases). Germline CDR1 ENHRY, CDR2 SYGVKD. V was shortened by 0 bases and J by 6 bases, with 20 bases between the two germline ends. The CDR3 spans 17 residues. The CDR3 loop reads CAISESGTVGGRDGYTF. The CDR3 coding sequence is TGTGCCATCAGTGAGTCGGGGACGGTCGGCGGTCGAGATGGCTACACCTTC.

The V call is TRBV7-6, the J call TRBJ1-6, with D unclear. V lost 1 base and J lost 3, with 10 bases in between. Germline CDR1 and CDR2: SGHVS and FNYEAQ. The CDR3 spans 16 residues. DNA for the CDR3: TGTGCCAGCAGCTTAGTCGCCGAGGGCTATAATTCACCCCTCCACTTT. Its protein is CASSLVAEGYNSPLHF.

Only a few counts were recorded for this clone. CDR3 sequence reads: CASSLGGGFINYGYTF. For the CDR3, the DNA is TGTGCCAGCAGCTTAGGAGGAGGGTTTATTAACTATGGCTACACCTTC. V and J are TRBV13 and TRBJ1-2, with D hard to call. The V end was cut by 0 bases, the J end by 1 base, with 12 bases between. Germline CDR1 is PRHDT and CDR2 is FYEKMQ (reference sequence). The length of the CDR3 is 16 residues.

This clone was counted at least ten times. The rearrangement joins TRBV19 to TRBJ1-1; 7 nucleotides line up with TRBD1. The V segment lost 9 bases and the J segment 1 base; nucleotides outside the gene matches: 5. Germline V gene lookup returns CDR1 LNHDA and CDR2 SQIVND (reference sequence). This CDR3 comprises 13 residues. The CDR3 is CASLDRQNTEAFF. As DNA, the CDR3 is TGTGCCAGCCTGGACAGGCAGAACACTGAAGCTTTCTTT.

The gene calls are TRBV7-9 and TRBJ1-2; D is perhaps TRBD1 (6 bases). The CDR3 sequence is 14 residues long. Germline values: CDR1 SEHNR, CDR2 FQNEAQ (reference sequence). The V gene lost 5 bases and the J gene lost 8 bases, with 18 bases spanning the gap. CDR3 protein: CASSQAYRVRGYTF. The CDR3 DNA reads TGTGCCAGCAGCCAAGCCTACAGGGTTAGAGGCTACACCTTC.

The rearrangement links TRBV27 to TRBJ1-5, with D perhaps matching TRBD1 (6 bases). CDR1 is MNHEY, CDR2 SMNVEV, per germline (reference sequence). Trimming removed 2 bases at V and 0 bases at J, with 8 bases between. This CDR3 contains 15 residues. Here the CDR3 reads CASSLGGHSNQPQHF. CDR3 nucleotides: TGTGCCAGCAGTTTAGGGGGGCATAGCAATCAGCCCCAGCATTTT.

This clone was seen only once. Other nucleotide sequences from this sample produce the same CDR3. DNA of the CDR3: TGTGCCAGCAGCGTAGGAAGCGGTAGCACAGATACGCAGTATTTT. It codes for CASSVGSGSTDTQYF. The chain has TRBV9 and TRBJ2-3; tentative D call: TRBD2 (5 bases). The CDR3 sequence is 15 residues long. The germline V gene has CDR1 SGDLS and CDR2 YYNGEE. V dropped 0 bases and J dropped 0 bases, with 8 bases sitting between them.

The rearrangement links TRBV6-6 to TRBJ1-6; no firm D call. Per the germline V gene, CDR1 is MNHNY and CDR2 is SVGAGI (reference sequence). Trimming removed 10 bases at V and 1 base at J, with 11 bases between. The CDR3 is made up of 14 amino acids. The CDR3 nucleotides read TGTGCCACCTCCAGTTTTTCCTATAATTCACCCCTCCACTTT. It encodes CATSSFSYNSPLHF.

This clone has only one observation. V and J are TRBV13 and TRBJ2-7; D is ambiguous. Germline V gives CDR1 PRHDT, CDR2 FYEKMQ (reference sequence). The CDR3 has 14 amino acids. The V and J ends lost 0 bases and 4 bases respectively, with 10 bases between them. The CDR3: CASSLGGSNYEQYF. The DNA of the CDR3 is TGTGCCAGCAGCTTAGGGGGATCGAATTACGAGCAGTACTTC.

This clone has only a few counts. The chain combines TRBV27 with TRBJ1-1; unclear D gene. Germline V gene sequence: CDR1 MNHEY, CDR2 SMNVEV (reference sequence). Trimming took 5 bases from V and 0 from J, leaving 10 bases between them. This CDR3 is built from 14 residues. The CDR3 bases are TGTGCCAGCAGTCTTTACTTTCTGAACACTGAAGCTTTCTTT. This encodes CASSLYFLNTEAFF.

The chain couples TRBV7-9 to TRBJ1-1; D gene uncertain. Germline V lookup: CDR1 SEHNR, CDR2 FQNEAQ (reference sequence). The CDR3 contains 12 residues. V gave up 2 bases and J gave up 4 bases, with 5 bases separating them. CDR3 region: CASSLQVTEAFF. As DNA, the CDR3 is TGTGCCAGCAGCTTACAGGTCACTGAAGCTTTCTTT.